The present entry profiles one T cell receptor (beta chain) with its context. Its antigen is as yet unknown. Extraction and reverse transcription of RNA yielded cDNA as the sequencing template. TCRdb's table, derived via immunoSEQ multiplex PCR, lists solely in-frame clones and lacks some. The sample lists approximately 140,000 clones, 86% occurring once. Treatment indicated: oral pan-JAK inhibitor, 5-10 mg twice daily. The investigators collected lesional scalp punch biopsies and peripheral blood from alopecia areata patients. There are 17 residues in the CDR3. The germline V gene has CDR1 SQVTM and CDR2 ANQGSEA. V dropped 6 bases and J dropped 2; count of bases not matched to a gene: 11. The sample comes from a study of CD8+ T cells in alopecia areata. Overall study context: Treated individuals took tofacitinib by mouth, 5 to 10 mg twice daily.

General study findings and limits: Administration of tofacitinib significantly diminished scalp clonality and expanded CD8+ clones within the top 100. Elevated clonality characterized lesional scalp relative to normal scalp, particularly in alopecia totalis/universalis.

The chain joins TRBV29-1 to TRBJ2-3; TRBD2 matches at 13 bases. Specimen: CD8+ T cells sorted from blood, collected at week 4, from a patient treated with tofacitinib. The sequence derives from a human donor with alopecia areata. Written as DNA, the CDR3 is TGCAGCGTAGTAGGACTAGCGGGGGCCACCATCACAGATACGCAGTATTTT. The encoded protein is CSVVGLAGATITDTQYF.